This T cell receptor beta chain was identified during a study of T cells in tumors and immune-related adverse events. Clones were read by immunoSEQ multiplex PCR, and TCRdb kept only the in-frame ones, dropping some. The repertoire holds about 7,300 clones, less than 95% seen once, with less than 2.5% in the top ten. The CDR3 is 11 amino acids. The V end lost 2 bases, the J end lost 8 bases, and 6 bases lay between the germline ends. Germline values: CDR1 MNHEY, CDR2 SVGAGI. The receptor was derived from a female donor with metastatic renal cell carcinoma. The chain joins TRBV6-5 to TRBJ1-2; no clear D gene. The input for sequencing was lymph node tissue, taken from a patient treated with anti-PD-1 therapy. In DNA, the CDR3 is TGTGCCAGCAGTTACAGGCGGGGCTACACCTTC. Residues: CASSYRRGYTF.